The sequence of this T cell receptor (beta chain) was determined in a study of shared clonotypes between healthy human individuals. At the level of the study: Each donor had three CD4 naive, three CD4 memory, two CD8 naive and one CD8 memory plate.

Here immunoSEQ multiplex PCR was the method, and the copy in TCRdb shows in-frame clones only, minus some. The data contain under 650,000 clones, 95% to 97% of them singletons. Study results and caveats: Generation probability values for non-shared clonotypes were lower than those for clonotypes shared by all four donors.

Germline loops: CDR1 SGHRS, CDR2 YFSETQ. The CDR3 extends over 15 amino acids. Trimming shortened V by 0 bases and J by 0 bases, and 10 bases separated the two germline ends. On this clone: Its target is not known. The sample contains more than one DNA sequence encoding this CDR3.

This sequence originates from a young woman in good health. The chain has TRBV5-1 and TRBJ2-7; TRBD2 is a possible D gene (6 bases). The specimen was naive CD4+ T cells sorted from blood. Subset meaning: CD45RA+ positively selected. CDR3 sequence (DNA): TGCGCCAGCAGCTTGGTATCCGGGAGCTCCTACGAGCAGTACTTC. Translation: CASSLVSGSSYEQYF.